The TCR beta chain under discussion was sequenced for a study of blood T cell repertoires in COVID-19. Turning to the study itself: Sources were T cells, B-cell-depleted T cells, or PBMCs; the material itself was cDNA or gDNA.

The assay was immunoSEQ multiplex PCR, and TCRdb's table has in-frame clones only and misses some. The table lists fewer than 200,000 clones, over 60% of them singletons, with about 28% in the top ten. CDR3 length: 15 residues. The V end lost 1 base, the J end lost 5 bases, and 12 bases lay between the germline ends. CDR1 and CDR2 from the germline V gene are LGHNA and YNFKEQ. There are a few counts of this clone. Sequenced: peripheral blood. The receptor's source is a woman between 65 and 79 years old with acute or convalescent COVID-19. The V gene is TRBV4-2, the J gene TRBJ2-1; D remains unclear. CDR3 amino acids: CASSQVRDGDNEQFF. In DNA, the CDR3 is TGTGCCAGCAGCCAAGTCAGAGACGGAGACAATGAGCAGTTCTTC.